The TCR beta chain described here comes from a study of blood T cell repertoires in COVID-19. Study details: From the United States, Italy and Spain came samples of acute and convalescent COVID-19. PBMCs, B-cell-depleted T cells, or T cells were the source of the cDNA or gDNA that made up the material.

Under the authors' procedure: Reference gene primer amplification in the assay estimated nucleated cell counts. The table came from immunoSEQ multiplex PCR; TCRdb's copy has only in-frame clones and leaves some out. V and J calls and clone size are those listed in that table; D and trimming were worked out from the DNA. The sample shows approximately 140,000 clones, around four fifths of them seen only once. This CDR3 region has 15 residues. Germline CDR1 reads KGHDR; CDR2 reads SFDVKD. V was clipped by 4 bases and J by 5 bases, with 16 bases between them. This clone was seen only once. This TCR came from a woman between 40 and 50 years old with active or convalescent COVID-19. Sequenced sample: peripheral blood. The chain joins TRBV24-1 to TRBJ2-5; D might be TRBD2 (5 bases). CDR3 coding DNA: TGTGCCACCAGTGACCTGACGGCGGGTGGGGAGACCCAGTACTTC. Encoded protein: CATSDLTAGGETQYF.